This TCR beta chain originates from a study of long-term antiretroviral therapy in people with HIV. This CDR3 is built from 16 residues. Germline-derived CDR1 and CDR2 are SGHVS and FNYEAQ. V shed 1 base and J 1 base; nucleotides not matched to a gene: 3. Sequencing used immunoSEQ v3.0 at survey level. For each individual sample, sequencing targeted 40,000-50,000 T-cell genomes. Measured with immunoSEQ multiplex PCR; TCRdb has only the in-frame clones, and not every one. The data hold approximately 12,000 clones, with around 80% observed a single time. The TCR sequence derives from a middle-aged man with HIV. V usage is TRBV7-6 and J usage is TRBJ2-3; 9 bases are a match to TRBD2. The sequences come from unsorted PBMCs, collected 3.4 years after starting antiretroviral therapy. CDR3 DNA sequence: TGTGCCAGCAGCTTAGGTGCTAGCGGGGGCACAGATACGCAGTATTTT. Translation: CASSLGASGGTDTQYF.